Given below is one TCR beta chain in context. Its antigen has not been determined. No base qualities exist here, and no much larger clone lies one base off it. The source of the sample is a study of blood T cell repertoires in COVID-19 (dated by TCRdb to 2018 to 2021). For the study in its entirety: The collaborator samples originated in the United States, Italy and Spain and spanned the acute and convalescent phases of COVID-19. The material from the prospective study consisted of cDNA or gDNA derived from T cells, B-cell-depleted T cells, or PBMCs. Deeply sampled blood TCRbeta repertoires from subjects exposed to, actively infected with, or recovered from COVID-19 were included in the dataset. The repertoires were released in a freely available public database intended as a resource for research on the immune response to SARS-CoV-2. The samples were drawn from the first 160 participants of the ongoing ImmuneRACE study and from 1,254 subjects provided by 6 global collaborators. Nearly every sample came with metadata listing a de-identified subject ID, COVID-19 status, age in years and sex. HLA class I and class II types, where available, came from metadata supplied by the sample provider rather than from assay-based typing.

TCRbeta CDR3 regions were amplified from genomic DNA using the immunoSEQ Assay, a bias-controlled multiplex PCR. The study's processing was this. The number of nucleated cells in each sample was estimated from the amplification of reference gene primers within the assay. To quantify the absolute abundance of each unique TCRbeta CDR3 rearrangement, sequence reads were collapsed and filtered. For each sample, productive Simpson clonality was calculated as the square root of Simpson's diversity index over productive rearrangements. TCRdb stores this immuneACCESS table with in-frame sequences only. Part of the clones is absent; in the studies checked, under half of the shortfall reflects unresolved V genes, and no reason is known for the rest. The V and J calls and the clone size are those of that table, but D and trimming were determined from the DNA. Within this sample are roughly 170,000 clones, with 82% of them counted one time only. The top ten clones comprise roughly 18% of the sample.

The paper's findings and limits, for the study overall: Clinical and demographic metadata were provided uncurated, with the amount varying by source and participant.

Enrolling through a virtual design, the prospective study's participants ranged in age from roughly 18 to 95 years and lived across 24 United States geographic areas. To assign participants to cohorts, the prospective study relied on clinical history that participants themselves reported in a screening survey and a study questionnaire. ImmuneRACE Cohort 3 recovered participants were defined by two consecutive negative NP/OP PCR tests, healthcare professional clearance, or symptom resolution. Each participant in the prospective study had whole blood, serum and a nasopharyngeal or oropharyngeal swab collected by mobile phlebotomists. Participants in the prospective study had the option to provide additional blood draws and questionnaires over a roughly 2-month period. Blood samples from the prospective study were shipped frozen or at room temperature prior to DNA extraction. Sequencing was carried out using PBMCs or T cells enriched from blood (not recorded which). The clonotype originates from a man aged 60-69 years who had recovered from COVID-19.

The encoded CDR3 is CAISEGLAGYGGETQYF. The nucleotide sequence is TGTGCCATCAGTGAGGGACTAGCGGGATATGGGGGGGAGACCCAGTACTTC. The chain uses TRBV10-3 and TRBJ2-5, with 12 bases aligning to TRBD2. Trimmed from V: 2 bases; trimmed from J: 5 bases; junction bases lacking a gene match: 9. Its CDR3 holds 17 amino acids, cysteine through phenylalanine. Of the read, only the CDR3 DNA is kept; its 51 bases are in frame from base 1. Based on the germline V gene, the CDR1 and CDR2 sequences are ENHRY and SYGVKD.